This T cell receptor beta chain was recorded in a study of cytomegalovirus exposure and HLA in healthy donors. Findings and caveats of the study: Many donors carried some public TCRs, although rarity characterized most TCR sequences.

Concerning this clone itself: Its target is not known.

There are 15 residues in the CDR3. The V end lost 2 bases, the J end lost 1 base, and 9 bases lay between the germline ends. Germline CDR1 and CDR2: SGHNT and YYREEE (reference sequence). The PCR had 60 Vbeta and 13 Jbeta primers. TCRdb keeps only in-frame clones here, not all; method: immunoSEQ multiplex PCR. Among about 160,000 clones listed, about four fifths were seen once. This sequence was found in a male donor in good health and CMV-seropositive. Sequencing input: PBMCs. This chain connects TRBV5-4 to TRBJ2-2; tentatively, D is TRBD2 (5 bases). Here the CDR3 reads CASSFVRGNTGELFF. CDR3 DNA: TGTGCCAGCAGCTTTGTTCGGGGGAACACCGGGGAGCTGTTTTTT.